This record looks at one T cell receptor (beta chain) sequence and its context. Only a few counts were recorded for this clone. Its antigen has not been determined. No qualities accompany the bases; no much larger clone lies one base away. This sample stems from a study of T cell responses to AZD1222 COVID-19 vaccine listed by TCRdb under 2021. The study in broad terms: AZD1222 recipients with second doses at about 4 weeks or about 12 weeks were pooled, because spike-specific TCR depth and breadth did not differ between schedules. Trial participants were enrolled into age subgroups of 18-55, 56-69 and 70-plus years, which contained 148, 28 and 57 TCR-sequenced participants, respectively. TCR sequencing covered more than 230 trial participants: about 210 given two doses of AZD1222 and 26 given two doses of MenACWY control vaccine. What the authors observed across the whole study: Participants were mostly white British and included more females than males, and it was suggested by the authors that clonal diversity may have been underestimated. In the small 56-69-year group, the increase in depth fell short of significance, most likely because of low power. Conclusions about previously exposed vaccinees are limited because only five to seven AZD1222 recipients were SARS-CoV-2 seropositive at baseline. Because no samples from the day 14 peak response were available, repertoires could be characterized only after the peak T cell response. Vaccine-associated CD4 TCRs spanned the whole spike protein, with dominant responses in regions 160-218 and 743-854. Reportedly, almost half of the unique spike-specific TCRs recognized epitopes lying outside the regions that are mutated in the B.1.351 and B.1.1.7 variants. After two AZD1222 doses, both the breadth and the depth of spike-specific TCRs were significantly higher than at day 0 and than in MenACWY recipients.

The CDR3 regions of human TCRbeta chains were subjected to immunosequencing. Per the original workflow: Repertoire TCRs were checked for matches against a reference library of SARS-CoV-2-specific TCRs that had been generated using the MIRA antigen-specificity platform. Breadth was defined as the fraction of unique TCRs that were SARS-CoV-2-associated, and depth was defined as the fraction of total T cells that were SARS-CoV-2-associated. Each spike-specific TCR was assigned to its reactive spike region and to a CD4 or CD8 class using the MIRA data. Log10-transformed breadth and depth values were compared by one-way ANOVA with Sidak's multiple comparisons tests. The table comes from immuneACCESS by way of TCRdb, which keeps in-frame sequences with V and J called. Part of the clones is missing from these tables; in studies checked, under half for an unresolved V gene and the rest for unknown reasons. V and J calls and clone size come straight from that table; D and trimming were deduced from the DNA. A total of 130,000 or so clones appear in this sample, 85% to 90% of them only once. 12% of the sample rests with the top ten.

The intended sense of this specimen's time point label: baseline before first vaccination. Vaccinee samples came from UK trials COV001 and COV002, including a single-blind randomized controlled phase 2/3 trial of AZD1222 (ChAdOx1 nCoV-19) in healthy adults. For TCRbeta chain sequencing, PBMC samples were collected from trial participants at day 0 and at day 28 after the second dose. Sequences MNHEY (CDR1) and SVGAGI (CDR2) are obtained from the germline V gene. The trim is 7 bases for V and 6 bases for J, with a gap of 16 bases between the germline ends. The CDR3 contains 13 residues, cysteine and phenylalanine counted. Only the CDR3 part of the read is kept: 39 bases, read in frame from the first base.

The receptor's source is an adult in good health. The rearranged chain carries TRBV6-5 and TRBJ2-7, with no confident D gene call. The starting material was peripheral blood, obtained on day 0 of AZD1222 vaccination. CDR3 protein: CASTRTIRAEQYF. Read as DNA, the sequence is TGTGCCAGCACTCGAACTATTCGGGCCGAGCAGTACTTC.